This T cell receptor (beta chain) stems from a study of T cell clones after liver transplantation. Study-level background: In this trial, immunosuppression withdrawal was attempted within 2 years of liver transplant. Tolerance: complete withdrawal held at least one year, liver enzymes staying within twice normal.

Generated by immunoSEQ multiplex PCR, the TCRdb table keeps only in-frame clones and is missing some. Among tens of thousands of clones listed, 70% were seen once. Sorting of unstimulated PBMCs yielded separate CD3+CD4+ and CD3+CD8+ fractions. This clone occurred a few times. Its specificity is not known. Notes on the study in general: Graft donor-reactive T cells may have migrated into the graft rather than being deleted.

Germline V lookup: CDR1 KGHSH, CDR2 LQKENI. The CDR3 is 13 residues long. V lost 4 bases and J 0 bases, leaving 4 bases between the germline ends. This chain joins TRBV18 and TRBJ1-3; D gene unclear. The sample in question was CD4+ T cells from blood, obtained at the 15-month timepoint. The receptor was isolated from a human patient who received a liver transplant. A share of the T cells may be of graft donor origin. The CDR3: CASSRNSGNTIYF. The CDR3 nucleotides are TGTGCCAGCTCACGGAACTCTGGAAACACCATATATTTT.